The present entry profiles one T cell receptor (beta chain) with its context. What it binds is not known. This record belongs to a study of a mutant IDH1 vaccine in newly diagnosed glioma. About the study: Most patients had radiochemotherapy with temozolomide before enrollment; others had one alone. Overall study findings and caveats: Variations in leading peripheral T cell clonotypes appeared to have no connection with pseudoprogression.

The time point was: week 23, last vaccination. What each vaccine dose contained was 300 ug of mutant IDH1 20-mer peptide, accompanied by topical imiquimod. The CDR3 length is 14 residues. Germline-derived CDR1 and CDR2 are PRHDT and FYEKMQ (reference sequence). The V segment lost 1 base and the J segment 4 bases; nucleotides outside the gene matches: 3. Sequencing was performed with immunoSEQ multiplex PCR; in TCRdb, only in-frame clones are kept and a portion is missing. Of approximately 60,000 clones listed, 85% are singletons. The sample here was PBMCs, taken from a glioma patient whose treatment included an IDH1 peptide vaccine. The V and J genes are TRBV13 and TRBJ1-2; 7 bases are a match to TRBD1. This TCR derives from a man under 40 with glioma. CDR3 coding DNA: TGTGCCAGCAGCTTAGTAGGGGGCGGCTATGGCTACACCTTC. This encodes CASSLVGGGYGYTF.